This T cell receptor beta chain was sequenced during a study of beta chain features in type 1 diabetes. The sequenced template was cDNA made from the entire isolated RNA. Libraries were prepared by immunoSEQ multiplex PCR; TCRdb keeps only in-frame clonotypes and omits some of them. The sample holds hundreds of thousands of clones, about a sixth seen once. Without exception, sorted populations had purity beyond 95%. This CDR3 comprises 18 residues. Trimming left V 3 bases short and J 4 bases short, with 21 bases between. Germline CDR1 KGHSH, CDR2 LQKENI. The gene calls are TRBV18 and TRBJ2-2, with D perhaps matching TRBD2 (6 bases). This TCR was recovered from a woman between 18 and 29 years old in good health. Sequenced material: naive CD4+ T cells from blood. CDR3 DNA sequence: TGTGCCAGCTCACCTACTGTAGCAGCCGCGCGGGGCACCGGGGAGCTGTTTTTT. This codes for CASSPTVAAARGTGELFF.